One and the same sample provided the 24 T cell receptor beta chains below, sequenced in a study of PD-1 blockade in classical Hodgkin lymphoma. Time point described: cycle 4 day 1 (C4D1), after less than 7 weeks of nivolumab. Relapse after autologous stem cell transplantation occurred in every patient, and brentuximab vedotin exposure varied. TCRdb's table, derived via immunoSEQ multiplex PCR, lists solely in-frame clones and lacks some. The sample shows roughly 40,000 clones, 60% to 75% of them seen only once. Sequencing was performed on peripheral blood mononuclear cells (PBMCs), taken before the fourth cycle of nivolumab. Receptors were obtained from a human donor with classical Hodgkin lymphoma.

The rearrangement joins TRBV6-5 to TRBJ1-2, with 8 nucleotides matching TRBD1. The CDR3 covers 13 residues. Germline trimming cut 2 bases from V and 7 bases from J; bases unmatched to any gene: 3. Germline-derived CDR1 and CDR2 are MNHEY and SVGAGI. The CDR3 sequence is CASSYRTGSGYTF. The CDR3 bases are TGTGCCAGCAGTTACAGGACAGGGAGTGGCTACACCTTC.

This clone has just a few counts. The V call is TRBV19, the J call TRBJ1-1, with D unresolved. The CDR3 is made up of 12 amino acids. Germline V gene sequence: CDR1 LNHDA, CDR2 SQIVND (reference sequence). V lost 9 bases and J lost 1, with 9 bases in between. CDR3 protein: CASRIKNTEAFF. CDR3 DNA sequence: TGTGCCAGCAGAATTAAGAACACTGAAGCTTTCTTT.

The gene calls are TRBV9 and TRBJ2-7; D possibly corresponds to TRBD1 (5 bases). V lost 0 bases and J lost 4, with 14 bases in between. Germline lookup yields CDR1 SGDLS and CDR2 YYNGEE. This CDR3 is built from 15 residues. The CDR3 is CASSVDSLGAYEQYF. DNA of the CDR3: TGTGCCAGCAGCGTAGACAGTTTAGGGGCGTACGAGCAGTACTTC.

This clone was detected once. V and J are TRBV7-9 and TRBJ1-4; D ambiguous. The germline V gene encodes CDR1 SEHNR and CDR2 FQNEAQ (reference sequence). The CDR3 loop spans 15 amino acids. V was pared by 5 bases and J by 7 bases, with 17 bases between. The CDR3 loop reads CASSLREGRGEKLFF. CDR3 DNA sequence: TGTGCCAGCAGCCTCCGGGAGGGTCGAGGTGAAAAACTGTTTTTT.

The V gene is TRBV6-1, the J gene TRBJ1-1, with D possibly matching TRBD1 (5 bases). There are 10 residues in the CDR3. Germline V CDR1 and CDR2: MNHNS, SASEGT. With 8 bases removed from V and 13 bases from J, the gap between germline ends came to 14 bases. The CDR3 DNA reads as TGTGCCAGCGACGGGACCAACCATTTCTTT. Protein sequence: CASDGTNHFF.

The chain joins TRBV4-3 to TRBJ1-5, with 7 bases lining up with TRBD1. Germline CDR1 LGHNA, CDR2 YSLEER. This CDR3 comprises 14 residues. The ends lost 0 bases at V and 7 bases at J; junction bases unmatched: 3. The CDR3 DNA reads TGCGCCAGCAGCCAAGAAGGGGGCGGACAGCCCCAGCATTTT. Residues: CASSQEGGGQPQHF.

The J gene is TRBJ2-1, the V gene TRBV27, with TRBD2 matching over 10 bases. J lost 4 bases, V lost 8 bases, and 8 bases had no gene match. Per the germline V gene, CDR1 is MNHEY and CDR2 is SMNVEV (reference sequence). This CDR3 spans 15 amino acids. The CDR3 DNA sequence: TGTGCCAGCCCGTGGCCAGCGGGAGGGTACAATGAGCAGTTCTTC. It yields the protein CASPWPAGGYNEQFF.

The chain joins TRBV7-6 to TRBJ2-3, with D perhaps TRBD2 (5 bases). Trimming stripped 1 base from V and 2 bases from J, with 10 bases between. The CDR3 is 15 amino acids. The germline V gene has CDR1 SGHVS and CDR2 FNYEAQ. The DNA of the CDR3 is TGTGCCAGCAGCTTAGGAAGGAGGCCCACAGATACGCAGTATTTT. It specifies CASSLGRRPTDTQYF.

CDR3 sequence (DNA): TGTGCCAGCAGCAATCGATCGTTGACAGATTACGAGCAGTACTTC. The encoded protein is CASSNRSLTDYEQYF. The gene calls are TRBV21-1 and TRBJ2-7; TRBD1, the D gene given by the table, was not confirmed from the DNA. TRBV21-1 is a documented pseudogene. The CDR3 has 15 residues.

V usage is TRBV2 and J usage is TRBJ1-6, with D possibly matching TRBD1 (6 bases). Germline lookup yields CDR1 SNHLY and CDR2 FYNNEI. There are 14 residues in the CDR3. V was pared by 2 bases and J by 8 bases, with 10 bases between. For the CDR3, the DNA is TGTGCCAGCAGTGAAACAGGGTTTTATTCACCCCTCCACTTT. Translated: CASSETGFYSPLHF.

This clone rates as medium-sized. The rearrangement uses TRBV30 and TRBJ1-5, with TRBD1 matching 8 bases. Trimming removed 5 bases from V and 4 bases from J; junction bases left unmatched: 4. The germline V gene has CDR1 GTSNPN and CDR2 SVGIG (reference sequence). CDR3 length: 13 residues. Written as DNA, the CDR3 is TGTGCCTGGGCCAGACAGGGGAATCAGCCCCAGCATTTT. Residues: CAWARQGNQPQHF.

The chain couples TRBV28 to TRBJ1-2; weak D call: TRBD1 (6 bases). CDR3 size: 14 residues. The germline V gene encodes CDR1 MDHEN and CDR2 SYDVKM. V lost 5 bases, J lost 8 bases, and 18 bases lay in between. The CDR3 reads CASSVPGGRRGYTF. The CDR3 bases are TGTGCCAGCAGTGTCCCCGGGGGGCGCAGGGGCTACACCTTC.

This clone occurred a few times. CDR3 amino acids: CASRDRIYQPQHF. Here the CDR3 DNA reads TGTGCCAGCAGGGATCGGATTTATCAGCCCCAGCATTTT. The chain carries TRBV28 and TRBJ1-5; D is ambiguous. This CDR3 is 13 amino acids long. CDR1 and CDR2 from the germline V gene are MDHEN and SYDVKM. V was clipped by 6 bases and J by 5 bases, with 11 bases between them.

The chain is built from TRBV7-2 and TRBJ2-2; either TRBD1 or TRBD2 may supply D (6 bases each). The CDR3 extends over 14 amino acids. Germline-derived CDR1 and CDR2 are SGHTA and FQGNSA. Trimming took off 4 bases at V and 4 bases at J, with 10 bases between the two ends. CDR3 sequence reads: CASSYRDSTGELFF. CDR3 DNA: TGTGCCAGCAGCTACAGGGACTCCACCGGGGAGCTGTTTTTT.

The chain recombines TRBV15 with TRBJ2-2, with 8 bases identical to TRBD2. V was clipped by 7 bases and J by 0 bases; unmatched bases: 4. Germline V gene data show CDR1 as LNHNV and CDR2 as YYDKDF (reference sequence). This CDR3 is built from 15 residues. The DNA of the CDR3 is TGTGCCACCACCCCGGGACTAGCGAACACCGGGGAGCTGTTTTTT. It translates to CATTPGLANTGELFF.

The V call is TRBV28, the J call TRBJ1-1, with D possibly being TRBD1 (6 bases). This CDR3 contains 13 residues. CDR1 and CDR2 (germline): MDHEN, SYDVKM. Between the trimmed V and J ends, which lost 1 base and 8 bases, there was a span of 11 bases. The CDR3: CASSLLGGLEAFF. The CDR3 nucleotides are TGTGCCAGCAGTTTATTAGGGGGGCTAGAAGCTTTCTTT.

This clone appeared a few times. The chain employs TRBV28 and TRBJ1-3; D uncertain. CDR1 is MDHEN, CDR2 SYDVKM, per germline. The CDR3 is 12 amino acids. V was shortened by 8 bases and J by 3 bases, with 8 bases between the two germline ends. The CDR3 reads CASGHSGNTIYF. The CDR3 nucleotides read TGTGCCAGCGGTCACAGTGGAAACACCATATATTTT. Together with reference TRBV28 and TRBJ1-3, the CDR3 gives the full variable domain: DVKVTQSSRYLVKRTGEKVFLECVQDMDHENMFWYRQDPGLGLRLIYFSYDVKMKEKGDIPEGYSVSREKKERFSLILESASTNQTSMYLCASGHSGNTIYFGEGSWLTVV.

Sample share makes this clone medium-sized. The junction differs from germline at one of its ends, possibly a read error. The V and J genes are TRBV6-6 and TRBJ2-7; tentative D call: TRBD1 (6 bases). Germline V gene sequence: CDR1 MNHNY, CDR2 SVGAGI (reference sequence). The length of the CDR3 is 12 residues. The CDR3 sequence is CASSSLGDKEIF. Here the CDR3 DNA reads TGTGCCAGCAGTTCCTTAGGGGACAAGGAGATCTTC.

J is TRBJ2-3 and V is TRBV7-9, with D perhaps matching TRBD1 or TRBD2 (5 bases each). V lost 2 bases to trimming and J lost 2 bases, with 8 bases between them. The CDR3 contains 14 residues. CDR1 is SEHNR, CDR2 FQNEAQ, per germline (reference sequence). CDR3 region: CASSLTGTTDTQYF. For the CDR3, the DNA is TGTGCCAGCAGCTTAACCGGGACCACAGATACGCAGTATTTT. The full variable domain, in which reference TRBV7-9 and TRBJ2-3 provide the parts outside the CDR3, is DTGVSQNPRHKITKRGQNVTFRCDPISEHNRLYWYRQTLGQGPEFLTYFQNEAQLEKSRLLSDRFSAERPKGSFSTLEIQRTEQGDSAMYLCASSLTGTTDTQYFGPGTRLTVL.

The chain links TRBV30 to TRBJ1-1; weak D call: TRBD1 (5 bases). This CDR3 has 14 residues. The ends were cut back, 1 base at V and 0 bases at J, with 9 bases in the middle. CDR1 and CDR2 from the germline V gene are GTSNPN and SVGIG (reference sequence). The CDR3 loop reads CAWSGDSMNTEAFF. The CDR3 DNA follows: TGTGCCTGGAGTGGTGACAGCATGAACACTGAAGCTTTCTTT.

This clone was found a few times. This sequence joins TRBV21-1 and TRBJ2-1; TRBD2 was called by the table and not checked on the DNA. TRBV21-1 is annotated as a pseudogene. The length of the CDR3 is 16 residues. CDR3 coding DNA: TGTGCCAGCAGCGCCCGACTAGATCCCACGAACAATGAGCAGTTCTTC. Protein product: CASSARLDPTNNEQFF.

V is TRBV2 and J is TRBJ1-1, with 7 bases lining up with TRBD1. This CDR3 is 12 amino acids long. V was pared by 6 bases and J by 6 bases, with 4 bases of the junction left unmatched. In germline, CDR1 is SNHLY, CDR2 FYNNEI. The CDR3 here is CASRLTGAEAFF. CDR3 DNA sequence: TGTGCCAGCAGGCTCACAGGGGCTGAAGCTTTCTTT.

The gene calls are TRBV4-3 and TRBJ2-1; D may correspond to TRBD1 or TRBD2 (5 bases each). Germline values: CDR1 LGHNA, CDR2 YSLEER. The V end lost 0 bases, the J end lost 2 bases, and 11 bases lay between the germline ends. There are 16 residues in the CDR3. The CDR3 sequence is CASSQDAPGPYNEQFF. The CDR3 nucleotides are TGCGCCAGCAGCCAAGATGCGCCGGGACCCTACAATGAGCAGTTCTTC.

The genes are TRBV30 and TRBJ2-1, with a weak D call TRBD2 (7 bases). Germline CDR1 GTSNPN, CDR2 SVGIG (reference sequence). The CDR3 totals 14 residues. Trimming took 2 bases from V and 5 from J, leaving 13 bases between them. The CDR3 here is CAWSRGEGNNEQFF. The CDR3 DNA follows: TGTGCCTGGAGTAGGGGGGAGGGCAACAATGAGCAGTTCTTC.